What follows describes a single TCR beta chain. Its specificity is not known. The PCR ran on 60 Vbeta and 13 Jbeta primers. Only in-frame clones appear in the TCRdb table, and some are missing; sequencing was by immunoSEQ multiplex PCR. The sample lists 200,000 to 250,000 clones; roughly 80% were seen once. The data were taken from a study of cytomegalovirus exposure and HLA in healthy donors. Points from the study as a whole: Follow-up analysis later connected one missense variant in DCLRE1C with trimming of TCR beta V- and J-genes. HLA alleles showed associations with 16,951 TCR beta sequences in a later analysis, at a 0.05 false discovery rate. Among the sequence variants, a highly shared cluster was likely an artifact of sequencing.

This CDR3 has 17 residues. The V gene end was trimmed by 5 bases and the J gene end by 4 bases; junction bases not matched to a gene: 10. CDR1 is SEHNR, CDR2 FQNEAQ, per germline (reference sequence). Sequencing was carried out using PBMCs. The gene calls are TRBV7-9 and TRBJ2-5; 13 nucleotides align to TRBD2. The sequence was collected from a woman under 40 in good health and CMV-seronegative. The CDR3, as DNA: TGTGCCAGCAGCAGCGGGACTAGCGGGACCGATATAGAGACCCAGTACTTC. This sequence encodes CASSSGTSGTDIETQYF.